These 14 T cell receptor beta chains share one sample of origin, sequenced in a study of T-cell reconstitution after alpha-beta-depleted transplantation in children. Unique molecular identifiers were incorporated during preparation of the TCRbeta library. One entry per CDR3 protein, called by TCRdb with MiXCR from the PCR reads. Here the sample spans fewer than 150,000 distinct CDR3 sequences, about 9.5% being singletons. Sample: PBMCs, mostly from graft donor cells, taken 180 days after TCRalphabeta/CD19-depleted stem cell transplant. The receptors shown here come from a girl under two years old who had a stem cell transplant for combined immunodeficiency, so the T cells may come from the graft donor.

The chain joins TRBV29-1 to TRBJ2-5; a weak D match, TRBD2 (6 bases). Germline CDR1 and CDR2: SQVTM and ANQGSEA. The CDR3 is made up of 12 amino acids. CDR3 sequence reads: CSAGRSGETQYF. DNA for the CDR3: TGCTCGGCGGGGCGGTCAGGAGAGACCCAGTACTTC. The complete variable domain, with remaining parts taken from reference TRBV29-1 and TRBJ2-5, reads SAVISQKPSRDICQRGTSLTIQCQVDSQVTMMFWYRQQPGQSLTLIATANQGSEATYESGFVIDKFPISRPNLTFSTLTVSNMSPEDSSIYLCSAGRSGETQYFGPGTRLLVL.

This clonotype was observed a few times. The V and J genes are TRBV29-1 and TRBJ1-5, with D tentatively TRBD1 (5 bases). Germline loops: CDR1 SQVTM, CDR2 ANQGSEA. CDR3 length: 14 residues. V was trimmed by 5 bases and J by 3 bases, leaving 14 bases between them. CDR3 region: CSVSVTGFNQPQHF. The CDR3 DNA is TGCAGCGTTTCTGTTACAGGCTTCAATCAGCCCCAGCATTTT.

The chain uses TRBV29-1 and TRBJ2-1; possibly TRBD2 for D (5 bases). CDR1 is SQVTM and CDR2 is ANQGSEA in the germline V gene. CDR3 length: 13 residues. Trimming shortened V by 4 bases and J by 0 bases, and 7 bases separated the two germline ends. CDR3 bases: TGCAGCGTTGGGAGGACCTCCTACAATGAGCAGTTCTTC. Translation: CSVGRTSYNEQFF.

V usage is TRBV5-1 and J usage is TRBJ2-2; D remains unclear. V was cut by 0 bases and J by 4 bases, with 10 bases left in between. Germline CDR1 is SGHRS and CDR2 is YFSETQ. The CDR3 runs 15 residues. This CDR3 reads CASSLGATGTGELFF. The CDR3, as DNA: TGCGCCAGCAGCTTGGGCGCTACGGGCACCGGGGAGCTGTTTTTT.

The rearrangement joins TRBV5-1 to TRBJ2-1, with TRBD1 identical over 7 bases. The CDR3 has 14 residues. With V trimmed by 4 bases and J by 9 bases, 10 bases remained unmatched. The germline CDR1 and CDR2 sequences are SGHRS and YFSETQ. The CDR3 bases are TGCGCCAGCAGCCTCCGGGACAGAGGCTCTGAGCAGTTCTTC. It specifies CASSLRDRGSEQFF.

This clonotype appeared a few times. This chain connects TRBV5-1 to TRBJ2-7, with TRBD1 identical over 10 bases. V lost 4 bases to trimming and J lost 1 base; unmatched junction nucleotides: 20. The germline V gene has CDR1 SGHRS and CDR2 YFSETQ. This CDR3 has 20 residues. The CDR3 coding sequence is TGCGCCAGCAGCCACTCAGACAGGGGGCGGCACAGTGTTTGGTCCTACGAGCAGTACTTC. This encodes CASSHSDRGRHSVWSYEQYF. Full variable domain (rest looked up from reference TRBV5-1 and TRBJ2-7): KAGVTQTPRYLIKTRGQQVTLSCSPISGHRSVSWYQQTPGQGLQFLFEYFSETQRNKGNFPGRFSGRQFSNSRSEMNVSTLELGDSALYLCASSHSDRGRHSVWSYEQYFGPGTRLTVT.

The J gene is TRBJ1-1, the V gene TRBV11-2; 7 bases are shared with TRBD1. V was pared by 1 base and J by 7 bases, with 12 bases of the junction left unmatched. The CDR3 totals 16 residues. The germline CDR1 and CDR2 sequences are SGHAT and FQNNGV. CDR3 sequence (DNA): TGTGCCAGCAGCTTAGCCCCGGGACAGTCGGGGATTGAAGCTTTCTTT. Protein: CASSLAPGQSGIEAFF.

The chain joins TRBV5-5 to TRBJ1-1; possible D gene TRBD1, 6 bases. This CDR3 comprises 14 residues. The V end lost 3 bases, the J end lost 3 bases, and 12 bases lay between the germline ends. Germline CDR1 SGHKS, CDR2 YYEKEE (reference sequence). The DNA of the CDR3 is TGTGCCAGCAGCTACAGGGAACCCTACACTGAAGCTTTCTTT. Translated: CASSYREPYTEAFF.

This clonotype was seen only a few times. This chain joins TRBV29-1 and TRBJ1-5; D unclear. Per the germline V gene, CDR1 is SQVTM and CDR2 is ANQGSEA. This CDR3 contains 13 residues. V lost 4 bases, J lost 5 bases, and 12 bases lay in between. For the CDR3, the DNA is TGCAGCGTTGCGGCGGGGAACTATCAGCCCCAGCATTTT. Translating it yields CSVAAGNYQPQHF.

The rearrangement uses TRBV10-3 and TRBJ2-1, with 10 bases aligning to TRBD2. V was pared by 6 bases and J by 6 bases, with 8 bases of the junction left unmatched. Germline V lookup: CDR1 ENHRY, CDR2 SYGVKD. The CDR3 covers 15 residues. The CDR3 loop is CAIRGSGGAPNEQFF. The DNA for the CDR3 is TGTGCCATCAGAGGGAGCGGGGGGGCCCCCAATGAGCAGTTCTTC.

The rearrangement uses TRBV29-1 and TRBJ2-7; D is perhaps TRBD2 (6 bases). V was shortened by 4 bases and J by 7 bases, with 14 bases between the two germline ends. This CDR3 contains 12 residues. Germline V gene sequence: CDR1 SQVTM, CDR2 ANQGSEA. The DNA of the CDR3 is TGCAGCGTTGGTGGCGGGAAGTTTGAGCAGTACTTC. It is translated as CSVGGGKFEQYF.

This clonotype was recorded many times. The rearrangement joins TRBV7-8 to TRBJ2-1; 10 bases are a match to TRBD2. The V and J ends lost 0 bases and 15 bases, in that order; junction bases with no gene match: 8. CDR1 SGHVS and CDR2 FQNEAQ come from the germline V gene. This CDR3 contains 14 residues. The CDR3 DNA reads TGTGCCAGCAGCTTAGCAAGGGGACTAGCGAGTGGGTTCTTC. This gives the protein CASSLARGLASGFF.

This clonotype has a handful of counts. The chain has TRBV5-1 and TRBJ1-2; 10 nucleotides line up with TRBD1. Germline-derived CDR1 and CDR2 are SGHRS and YFSETQ. V dropped 4 bases and J dropped 7; count of bases not matched to a gene: 7. The CDR3 runs to 14 residues. For the CDR3, the DNA is TGCGCCAGCAGCGCCGGGACAGGGGTACTTGGCTACACCTTC. It specifies CASSAGTGVLGYTF.

This clonotype appeared many times. The chain carries TRBV12-3 or TRBV12-4 and TRBJ1-1; D perhaps matches TRBD1 (5 bases). The CDR3 has 15 residues. V was clipped by 2 bases and J by 5 bases, with 15 bases between them. The CDR3 reads CASSLRGGAKTEAFF. CDR3 nucleotide sequence: TGTGCCAGCAGTTTAAGGGGTGGGGCTAAGACTGAAGCTTTCTTT.